This T cell receptor beta chain was captured in a study of PD-1 blockade in classical Hodgkin lymphoma. Findings of the study overall: Newly diagnosed patients reportedly trailed healthy donors in baseline TCR diversity. Initiation of nivolumab under 1 year after ASCT led to exclusion of patients. The causes of the repertoire differences, possibly disease activity or prior therapy, remain undefined.

This clone has a single count. Its target is unknown. Other DNA sequences from this sample encode an identical CDR3 as well. This CDR3 is 16 amino acids long. Profiling relied on immunoSEQ multiplex PCR, and the TCRdb table lists in-frame clones only, not all of them. The sample holds about 4,500 clones; 77% are singletons and the top ten take under 30%. Patients all relapsed after autologous stem cell transplantation, and there was variation in brentuximab vedotin exposure. Magnetic negative selection isolated CD8+ T cells from thawed PBMCs. Best responses included complete response and partial response; otherwise, the best response was progressive disease.

The chain recombines TRBV21-1 with TRBJ2-7; TRBD2, the table's D call, lacks a check against the DNA. TRBV21-1 is a documented pseudogene. The sequencing used CD8+ T cells from blood, collected at baseline. This receptor was obtained from a human donor with classical Hodgkin lymphoma. For the CDR3, the DNA is TGTGCCAGCAGCAAAGATCTAGCGGGAGGGTTTCACGAGCAGTACTTC. Amino acid sequence: CASSKDLAGGFHEQYF.